The sequence of this TCR beta chain was determined in a study of blood T cells in healthy people across ages. Regarding this clonotype: Its antigen remains unidentified.

Trimming pared 3 bases from V and 6 bases from J, leaving 11 bases between. The V gene's germline CDR1 is MDHEN and CDR2 SYDVKM. The CDR3 contains 13 residues. It was roughly 10 milliliters of peripheral blood that were drawn from each donor. For the second PCR, which ran for about 6 to 11 cycles, a sample-barcoded 5' primer and a J-beta primer mix were used. TCRdb reanalysed the 5' RACE reads using MiXCR and keeps one entry per CDR3 protein. This table has some 860,000 distinct CDR3 sequences, 56% appearing once. Study-wide results and caveats: Age showed a roughly linear inverse relationship with TCR beta diversity per million T cells.

The sample comprised blood. This rearrangement joins TRBV28 to TRBJ1-2, with D maybe TRBD1 (6 bases). The receptor's source is a man between 40 and 49 years old in good health. The CDR3 coding sequence is TGTGCCAGCAGTTTCGGGGGGGCGGATGGCTACACCTTC. The encoded protein is CASSFGGADGYTF.